This T cell receptor (beta chain) was documented in a study of radiotherapy plus CTLA-4 blockade in lung cancer (dated by TCRdb to 2017 to 2018). Looking at the study overall: Among enrolled patients, around 20% had an objective response and roughly 33% reached disease control.

The protocol used for the library was the immunoSEQ multiplex PCR assay. This immuneACCESS table, as held by TCRdb, lists in-frame sequences with V and J called but not all clones. Of the missing ones, under half trace to an unresolved V gene in checked studies; the others have no known cause. This sample lists tens of thousands of clones; roughly 81% were detected once. The top ten clones comprise 28% of the sample. CDR1 LNHDA and CDR2 SQIVND were looked up in the germline V gene (reference sequence). The V and J ends are trimmed by 2 bases and 1 base, leaving 6 bases between them. The CDR3, cysteine through phenylalanine, is 14 amino acids long. Of all the DNA, just the CDR3 is kept, 42 bases in frame from base 1. The full study reports these points: Early dynamic changes in blood T cell clones, together with increased serum interferon-beta after radiation, were reported as the strongest predictors of response. After treatment with radiotherapy and ipilimumab, TCR clones that originated in tumors expanded in peripheral blood.

With regard to this clone: Its antigen is unknown. No base quality information exists; no much larger clone differs at one position.

Focal radiation therapy combined with CTLA-4 blockade (ipilimumab) was tested in patients with chemo-refractory metastatic non-small-cell lung cancer. The receptor was derived from a human donor with non-small cell lung cancer whose response to radiotherapy plus ipilimumab could not be evaluated. The sample here was peripheral blood, taken from a patient treated with radiotherapy plus ipilimumab. The chain joins TRBV19 to TRBJ1-3; a confident D gene designation cannot be given. The CDR3 reads CASSISGSGNTIYF. The nucleotides are TGTGCCAGTAGTATATCCGGTTCTGGAAACACCATATATTTT.